Ten or more counts support the clone carrying this T cell receptor (beta chain). Trimming took 0 bases from V and 1 from J, leaving 10 bases between them. The CDR3 runs to 17 residues. CDR1 is LGHNA and CDR2 is YSLEER in the germline V gene. This entry comes from a study of T cells after yellow fever vaccination. Background on the study: Preparation of the low-cell-number fractions used SMART-Seq v4 Ultra Low Input.

MiXCR was run by TCRdb on the 5' RACE reads, yielding one entry per CDR3 protein. The profile shows roughly 30,000 distinct CDR3 sequences, 10% of them singletons. The study's findings and limits: A faster peak, day 5 versus 15, was reached by the weaker secondary response.

The sample in question was PBMCs, either bulk or a sorted T-cell subset (CD4+, CD8+, memory, or dextramer-sorted; not recorded which), obtained around 14 days after the first yellow fever vaccination. This chain connects TRBV4-3 to TRBJ2-6, with a weak D call TRBD2 (5 bases). The source is a man in his late teens or twenties who received the YFV17D yellow fever vaccine. The CDR3 loop is CASSQDFEGSGANVLTF. The CDR3 nucleotides are TGCGCCAGCAGCCAAGACTTCGAGGGATCTGGGGCCAACGTCCTGACTTTC.